Below, 24 T cell receptor beta chains from the same sample are listed, as sequenced in a study of neurological immune-mediated disorders. TCRdb recomputed calls from the 5' RACE reads with MiXCR, one row per CDR3 protein. Here the sample spans 66,000 or so distinct CDR3 sequences, 5.2% being singletons. The sequencing input was PBMCs. The source is a woman aged 30 to 39 with multiple sclerosis.

This clonotype was detected ten times or more. At one end the junction does not follow the germline gene, possibly because of a read error. The chain recombines TRBV5-8 with TRBJ1-5, with a possible D match to TRBD1 (5 bases). This CDR3 is 14 amino acids long. Germline V gene lookup returns CDR1 SGHTS and CDR2 YDEGEE. The CDR3 loop reads CASSWRGNNQPQNF. Here the CDR3 DNA reads TGTGCCAGCAGCTGGCGGGGGAACAATCAGCCCCAGAATTTT.

V is TRBV4-1 and J is TRBJ1-1; D possibly corresponds to TRBD1 (6 bases). This CDR3 contains 15 residues. The germline V gene encodes CDR1 MGHRA and CDR2 YSYEKL. Trimming shortened V by 6 bases and J by 1 base, and 15 bases separated the two germline ends. CDR3 nucleotide sequence: TGCGCCAGCAGTCAAATCGGACAGCAGAACACTGAAGCTTTCTTT. Its protein product is CASSQIGQQNTEAFF.

The sample holds many counts of this clonotype. The chain recombines TRBV6-5 with TRBJ1-5; maybe TRBD1 (5 bases). Germline V gene lookup returns CDR1 MNHEY and CDR2 SVGAGI. The CDR3 loop spans 15 amino acids. Trimming removed 6 bases from V and 2 bases from J, with 14 bases in between. CDR3 nucleotide sequence: TGTGCCAGCAGACTCCGACAGTGGGGCAATCAGCCCCAGCATTTT. This gives the protein CASRLRQWGNQPQHF.

This clonotype was observed many times. This chain uses TRBV24-1 with TRBJ2-1; no clear D gene. V lost 6 bases and J lost 7, with 12 bases in between. Germline CDR1 and CDR2: KGHDR and SFDVKD. The CDR3 length is 13 residues. The CDR3: CATSHDTVNEQFF. The CDR3 bases are TGTGCCACCAGTCATGATACGGTAAATGAGCAGTTCTTC.

The table lists this clonotype with many counts. J is TRBJ2-1 and V is TRBV29-1; D perhaps matches TRBD2 (6 bases). The CDR3 has 14 amino acids. Germline V CDR1 and CDR2: SQVTM, ANQGSEA. Trimming stripped 6 bases from V and 6 bases from J, with 18 bases between. CDR3 loop: CSVPGDLHANEQFF. The CDR3 DNA reads TGCAGCGTACCCGGGGACTTGCATGCCAATGAGCAGTTCTTC.

This clonotype was observed a few times. V gene TRBV20-1 combines with J gene TRBJ1-2; 8 bases match TRBD1. The CDR3 covers 14 residues. Germline lookup yields CDR1 DFQATT and CDR2 SNEGSKA (reference sequence). J lost 3 bases, V lost 6 bases, and 9 bases had no gene match. The CDR3 spells CSAIKLDRDYGYTF. CDR3 in DNA: TGCAGTGCCATAAAACTGGACAGGGACTATGGCTACACCTTC.

This clonotype was counted ten times or more. The gene calls are TRBV7-9 and TRBJ2-2; D is possibly TRBD2 (5 bases). Germline values: CDR1 SEHNR, CDR2 FQNEAQ (reference sequence). CDR3 length: 14 residues. Trimming cost V 4 bases and J 4 bases, with 10 bases left between them. The CDR3 loop is CASSSSGSTGELFF. The CDR3 bases are TGTGCCAGCAGCTCTTCGGGGTCCACCGGGGAGCTGTTTTTT. The entire variable domain, with the rest obtained from reference TRBV7-9 and TRBJ2-2, is as follows: DTGVSQNPRHKITKRGQNVTFRCDPISEHNRLYWYRQTLGQGPEFLTYFQNEAQLEKSRLLSDRFSAERPKGSFSTLEIQRTEQGDSAMYLCASSSSGSTGELFFGEGSRLTVL.

The table lists this clonotype with a few counts. The gene calls are TRBV7-6 and TRBJ2-7; TRBD2 is a possible D gene (7 bases). The CDR3 has 16 amino acids. The germline V gene has CDR1 SGHVS and CDR2 FNYEAQ. Deletions cut 5 bases from V and 4 bases from J, with 21 bases between. CDR3 amino acids: CASSIFIGGGGYEQYF. The CDR3 region has the DNA TGTGCCAGCAGCATCTTTATCGGCGGGGGCGGTTACGAGCAGTACTTC.

This clonotype has only a few counts. At one end the junction does not follow the germline gene, possibly because of a read error. The chain carries TRBV20-1 and TRBJ1-5; D gene unclear. The length of the CDR3 is 12 residues. Germline CDR1 DFQATT, CDR2 SNEGSKA (reference sequence). CDR3 nucleotide sequence: TGCAGTGCTAGGGAGTACAATCAGCCCCAGAATTTT. It encodes CSAREYNQPQNF.

The table lists this clonotype with many counts. The V gene is TRBV20-1, the J gene TRBJ2-1; the D gene is possibly TRBD2 (5 bases). The CDR3 length is 14 residues. The germline CDR1 and CDR2 sequences are DFQATT and SNEGSKA (reference sequence). The ends were cut back, 3 bases at V and 9 bases at J, with 18 bases in the middle. CDR3 sequence (DNA): TGCAGTGCTAGCCGGGCCCAGAGCACTAGTGAGCAGTTCTTC. This gives the protein CSASRAQSTSEQFF.

This clonotype was seen ten or more times. The chain recombines TRBV5-1 with TRBJ1-4; 10 positions match TRBD1. The CDR3 has 17 amino acids. V lost 4 bases and J lost 5; bases outside the gene matches: 11. The germline CDR1 and CDR2 sequences are SGHRS and YFSETQ. CDR3 loop: CASSAVSWGQGNEKLFF. The CDR3 coding sequence is TGCGCCAGCAGCGCGGTATCTTGGGGACAGGGGAATGAAAAACTGTTTTTT.

The chain combines TRBV9 with TRBJ2-5; either TRBD1 or TRBD2 may fit D (6 bases each). Per the germline V gene, CDR1 is SGDLS and CDR2 is YYNGEE. Trimming took off 3 bases at V and 0 bases at J, with 15 bases between the two ends. This CDR3 has 16 amino acids. The CDR3 nucleotides read TGTGCCAGCAGCGGGGGGGCGCTGACGTACCAAGAGACCCAGTACTTC. The encoded protein is CASSGGALTYQETQYF.

This clonotype was picked up many times. V is TRBV5-1 and J is TRBJ2-1; 16 bases line up with TRBD2. Losses at the gene ends were 4 bases for V and 6 bases for J; bases not matched to a gene: 10. CDR3 length: 18 amino acids. The germline V gene has CDR1 SGHRS and CDR2 YFSETQ. DNA for the CDR3: TGCGCCAGCAGCGAGCCGGGACTAGCGGGGGGGCCGACCAATGAGCAGTTCTTC. Its translation is CASSEPGLAGGPTNEQFF.

The sample holds a few counts of this clonotype. V usage is TRBV12-3 or TRBV12-4 and J usage is TRBJ2-2; 10 bases match TRBD2. This CDR3 has 16 amino acids. V lost 4 bases and J lost 7; bases outside the gene matches: 9. CDR3 DNA: TGTGCCAGCAGTTCCTTAGCGGGGGGTTCGGTCGGGGAGCTGTTTTTT. This encodes CASSSLAGGSVGELFF.

The chain has TRBV12-3 or TRBV12-4 and TRBJ2-3, with 7 bases lining up with TRBD1. V dropped 6 bases and J dropped 1; count of bases not matched to a gene: 4. The CDR3 covers 14 residues. The CDR3 DNA follows: TGTGCCAGCAGCCAAACAGGGGGCACAGATACGCAGTATTTT. Translating gives CASSQTGGTDTQYF.

This clonotype appeared many times. The gene calls are TRBV6-6 and TRBJ1-6, with a weak D call TRBD1 (6 bases). The CDR3 consists of 15 residues. Germline lookup yields CDR1 MNHNY and CDR2 SVGAGI (reference sequence). The V and J ends lost 7 bases and 5 bases respectively, with 15 bases between them. The CDR3 DNA sequence: TGTGCCAGCAATGCCGTGGACAGAAATAATTCACCCCTCCACTTT. This codes for CASNAVDRNNSPLHF.

This clonotype was seen many times. The chain is built from TRBV12-3 or TRBV12-4 and TRBJ1-2; D is perhaps TRBD1 (5 bases). The CDR3 length is 15 residues. The ends were cut back, 6 bases at V and 2 bases at J, with 16 bases in the middle. CDR3 in amino acids: CASRGPSWGNYGYTF. DNA for the CDR3: TGTGCCAGCAGGGGTCCCAGTTGGGGGAACTATGGCTACACCTTC.

This clonotype was detected ten times or more. Written as DNA, the CDR3 is TGTGCCAGCAGCTTGATAAGTTTCGGGGGGTCCTTTCGGGAGCAGTTCTTC. Translated, it gives CASSLISFGGSFREQFF. This chain links TRBV5-6 with TRBJ2-1, with 7 positions matching TRBD2. V lost 1 base to trimming and J lost 10 bases; unmatched junction nucleotides: 17. This CDR3 has 17 residues. Germline CDR1 SGHDT, CDR2 YYEEEE.

This clonotype was seen ten or more times. This chain links TRBV12-3 or TRBV12-4 with TRBJ2-3, with D possibly being TRBD1 or TRBD2 (6 bases each). Trimming pared 3 bases from V and 3 bases from J, leaving 16 bases between. This CDR3 contains 16 residues. The CDR3 here is CASSFGGRAGTDTQYF. The CDR3 DNA reads TGTGCCAGCAGTTTTGGGGGGCGAGCCGGAACAGATACGCAGTATTTT.

This clonotype occurred many times. V gene TRBV2 combines with J gene TRBJ1-6, with unresolved D. Germline CDR1 SNHLY, CDR2 FYNNEI. Deletions cut 0 bases from V and 9 bases from J, with 15 bases between. The CDR3 spans 16 residues. The CDR3 reads CASSEAPGGLGSPLHF. In DNA form, the CDR3 reads TGTGCCAGCAGTGAAGCACCGGGCGGGTTAGGTTCACCCCTCCACTTT.

This clonotype showed up many times. V is TRBV7-6 and J is TRBJ2-7; 7 bases are shared with TRBD1. The CDR3 is 14 amino acids. Germline assignment: CDR1 SGHVS and CDR2 FNYEAQ. V shed 2 bases, J shed 3 bases, and the junction held 4 bases outside the gene matches. CDR3 sequence reads: CASSLFDRDYEQYF. CDR3 coding DNA: TGTGCCAGCAGCTTATTCGACAGGGACTACGAGCAGTACTTC.

In this sample, this clonotype turned up many times. The J gene is TRBJ2-7, the V gene TRBV12-3 or TRBV12-4; no clear D. The CDR3 runs 13 residues. V lost 8 bases to trimming and J lost 8 bases, with 19 bases between them. The chain's CDR3 is CASCDGRATKQYF. The CDR3 nucleotides are TGTGCCAGCTGTGACGGTCGCGCTACGAAGCAGTACTTC.

This clonotype was observed at least ten times. The chain links TRBV5-4 to TRBJ1-2; weak D call: TRBD1 (6 bases). Trimming took 0 bases from V and 4 from J, leaving 13 bases between them. This CDR3 comprises 15 residues. The germline CDR1 and CDR2 sequences are SGHNT and YYREEE (reference sequence). CDR3: CASSLGAGTSYGYTF. CDR3 in DNA: TGTGCCAGCAGCTTGGGGGCCGGGACAAGCTATGGCTACACCTTC.

This clonotype was picked up many times. This chain links TRBV20-1 with TRBJ1-1, with 12 bases lining up with TRBD1. V dropped 6 bases and J dropped 7; count of bases not matched to a gene: 12. The CDR3 extends over 15 amino acids. Germline CDR1 and CDR2: DFQATT and SNEGSKA (reference sequence). The CDR3 is CSALPGQGAVIEAFF. In DNA form, the CDR3 reads TGCAGTGCCCTTCCGGGACAGGGGGCTGTAATTGAAGCTTTCTTT.